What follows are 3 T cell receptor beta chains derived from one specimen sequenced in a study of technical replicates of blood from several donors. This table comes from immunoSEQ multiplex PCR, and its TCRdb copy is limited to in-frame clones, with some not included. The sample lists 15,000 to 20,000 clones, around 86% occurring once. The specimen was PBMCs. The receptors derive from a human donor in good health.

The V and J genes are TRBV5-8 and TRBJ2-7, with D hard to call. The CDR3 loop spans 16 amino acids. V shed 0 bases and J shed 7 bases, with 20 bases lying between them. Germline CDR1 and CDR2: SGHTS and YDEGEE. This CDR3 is CASSLGGRSPFLEQYF. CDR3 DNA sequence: TGTGCCAGCAGCTTGGGCGGCCGTTCGCCCTTCTTGGAGCAGTACTTC.

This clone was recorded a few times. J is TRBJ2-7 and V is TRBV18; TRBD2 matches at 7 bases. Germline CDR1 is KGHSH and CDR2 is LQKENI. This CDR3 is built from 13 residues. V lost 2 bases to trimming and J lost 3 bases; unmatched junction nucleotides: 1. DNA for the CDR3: TGTGCCAGCTCACCAGCTAGCGGCTACGAGCAGTACTTC. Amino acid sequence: CASSPASGYEQYF.

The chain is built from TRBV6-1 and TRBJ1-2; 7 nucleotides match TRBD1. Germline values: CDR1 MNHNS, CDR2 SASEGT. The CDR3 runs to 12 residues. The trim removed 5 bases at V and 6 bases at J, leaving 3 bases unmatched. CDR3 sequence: CASSSGTDGYTF. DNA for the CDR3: TGTGCCAGCAGTTCCGGGACAGATGGCTACACCTTC.